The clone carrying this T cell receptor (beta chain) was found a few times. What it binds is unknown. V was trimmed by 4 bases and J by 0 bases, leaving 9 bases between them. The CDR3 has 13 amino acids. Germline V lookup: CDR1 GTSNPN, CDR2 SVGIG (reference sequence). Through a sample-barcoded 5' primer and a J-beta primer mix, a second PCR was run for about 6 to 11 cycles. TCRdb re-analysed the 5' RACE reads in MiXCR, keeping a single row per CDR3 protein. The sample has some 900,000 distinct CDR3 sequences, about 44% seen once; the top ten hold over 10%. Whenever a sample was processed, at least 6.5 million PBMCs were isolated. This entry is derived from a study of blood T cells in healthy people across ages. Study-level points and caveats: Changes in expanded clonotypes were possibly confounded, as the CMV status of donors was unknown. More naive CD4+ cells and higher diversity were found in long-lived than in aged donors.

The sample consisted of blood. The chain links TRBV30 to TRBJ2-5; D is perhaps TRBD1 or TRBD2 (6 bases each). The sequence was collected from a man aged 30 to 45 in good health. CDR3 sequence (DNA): TGTGCCTGGAATCGGGGGCACCAAGAGACCCAGTACTTC. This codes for CAWNRGHQETQYF.